This record covers a single TCR beta chain. As to time point: patch test 3, about 24 weeks after DPC sensitization. Treatment specified: therapeutic diphenylcyclopropenone sensitization with weekly scalp DPC. The data originate from a study of human T cells and chemical hapten exposure. V lost 5 bases, J lost 5 bases, and 17 bases lay in between. CDR3 size: 15 residues. Germline lookup yields CDR1 SGHVT and CDR2 SQSDAQ. TCRdb re-called the RACE reads through MiXCR, storing one row per CDR3 protein. The sample has 150,000 to 200,000 distinct CDR3 sequences; roughly 25% are singletons. The source is a woman between 18 and 30 years old with alopecia areata. Some clones in this sample may be carry-over from other donors' samples. Material: whole blood, obtained in connection with sensitization to the hapten diphenylcyclopropenone (DPC). The rearrangement joins TRBV7-4 to TRBJ2-3; D unclear. CDR3 region: CASSRRRPRVDTQYF. The CDR3 bases are TGTGCCAGCAGCCGCCGGCGGCCCCGGGTAGATACGCAGTATTTT. Drawing the rest from reference TRBV7-4 and TRBJ2-3, the complete variable domain is GAGVSQSPRYKVAKRGRDVALRCDSISGHVTLYWYRQTLGQGSEVLTYSQSDAQRDKSGRPSGRFSAERPERSVSTLKIQRTEQGDSAVYLCASSRRRPRVDTQYFGPGTRLTVL.